Listed below are T cell receptor beta chains from one sample, sequenced in a study of PD-L1 blockade in urothelial cancer. Method: immunoSEQ multiplex PCR; TCRdb's copy keeps in-frame clones and lacks some. The repertoire consists of tens of thousands of clones, with 82% occurring once and the leading ten covering 6.8%. Specimen: PBMCs, collected around atezolizumab (anti-PD-L1) treatment. All receptors derive from a man aged 60-69 years with urothelial cancer. Each CDR3 is given with its conserved first and last residue. Fields, in order: J gene, D gene, V gene, clone size, CDR3 DNA, CDR3 protein. A D gene is named only where the DNA matches it firmly. Clone sizes are given selectively: once, few, many, or a class where the clone is expanded.

>TRBJ1-2|-|TRBV10-3|-
TGTGCCATCAAGGGGCTATCCAATGGCTACACCTTC
CAIKGLSNGYTF
>TRBJ2-7|TRBD2|TRBV7-9|-
TGTGCCAGCAGCCTCGGGACTAGCGGGTCGAGCTCCTACGAGCAGTACTTC
CASSLGTSGSSSYEQYF
>TRBJ1-2|-|TRBV28|-
TGTGCCAGTCAGGGGTCCTCCTATGGCTACACCTTC
CASQGSSYGYTF
>TRBJ2-3|-|TRBV7-3|-
TGTGCCAGCAGCTGGTCAGGGGCAGATACGCAGTATTTT
CASSWSGADTQYF
>TRBJ1-6|-|TRBV2|-
TGTGCCAGCAGTGAAGCGCTTCCGGAGGGGACTGGAAATTCACCCCTCCACTTT
CASSEALPEGTGNSPLHF
>TRBJ2-7|TRBD1|TRBV11-2|-
TGTGCCAGCAGCGTCCGGGACAGGGGTCTCTACGAGCAGTACTTC
CASSVRDRGLYEQYF
>TRBJ2-3|TRBD1|TRBV29-1|-
TGCAGCGTCCCTTCGACAGGGGTGCTCACAGATACGCAGTATTTT
CSVPSTGVLTDTQYF
>TRBJ1-1|-|TRBV14|-
TGTGCCAGCAGCCAAGCCTTGAGGAACACTGAAGCTTTCTTT
CASSQALRNTEAFF
>TRBJ2-2|-|TRBV29-1|-
TGCAGCGTTAAGGCGGTGAACACCGGGGAGCTGTTTTTT
CSVKAVNTGELFF
>TRBJ1-1|-|TRBV11-1|once
TGTGCCAGCAGCATCCGTCTAAACACTGAAGCTTTCTTT
CASSIRLNTEAFF
>TRBJ2-7|TRBD1|TRBV5-6|-
TGTGCCAGCAGCTTGGGGGCGGGACAGGCCTACGAGCAGTACTTC
CASSLGAGQAYEQYF
>TRBJ1-3|-|TRBV5-1|-
TGCGCCAGCAGCGGCGGGGACACCATATATTTT
CASSGGDTIYF
>TRBJ2-7|-|TRBV7-9|-
TGTGCCAGCAGCCGTACAGGTTCCTACGAGCAGTACTTC
CASSRTGSYEQYF
>TRBJ1-3|-|TRBV18|-
TGTGCCAGCCAAGGACAGCGTTCTGGAAACACCATATATTTT
CASQGQRSGNTIYF
>TRBJ2-2|TRBD1|TRBV5-4|-
TGTGCCAGCAGCCCCGACAGGGGGCACACCGGGGAGCTGTTTTTT
CASSPDRGHTGELFF
>TRBJ2-3|TRBD2|TRBV28|-
TGTGCCAGCAGTATAACAGGGGGGACTAGCGGGGGCCGCCCGGATACGCAGTATTTT
CASSITGGTSGGRPDTQYF
>TRBJ2-6|TRBD1|TRBV27|-
TGTGCCAGCAGTTTTCGGGACAGGGCTCACTCTGGGGCCAACGTCCTGACTTTC
CASSFRDRAHSGANVLTF
>TRBJ2-5|-|TRBV6-5|-
TGTGCCAGCAGTTACTACGGTTATAGCGGCCAAGAGACCCAGTACTTC
CASSYYGYSGQETQYF
>TRBJ1-6|-|TRBV6-1|-
TGTGCCAGCAGACCACAGGGTTCCTATTCACCCCTCCACTTT
CASRPQGSYSPLHF
>TRBJ2-7|-|TRBV29-1|-
TGCAGCGTTTTGAAGTTACGGGATCGATCCTACGAGCAGTACTTC
CSVLKLRDRSYEQYF
>TRBJ2-3|TRBD2|TRBV4-1|few
TGCGCCAGCAGCCAAGACCGGGACTATAGCACAGATACGCAGTATTTT
CASSQDRDYSTDTQYF
>TRBJ1-2|-|TRBV9|-
TGTGCCAGCAGCGAGGGGGAGGGTAGAGGCTATGGCTACACCTTC
CASSEGEGRGYGYTF
>TRBJ2-5|TRBD1|TRBV30|-
TGTGCCTGGGCAGGGGGACAAGAGACCCAGTACTTC
CAWAGGQETQYF
>TRBJ2-2|-|TRBV19|-
TGTGCCAGTAGTATAGGGCAGGGGACCGGGGAGCTGTTTTTT
CASSIGQGTGELFF
>TRBJ2-5|TRBD2|TRBV18|-
TGTGCCAGCTCGCACGGACGGGAGGGGAGAGAGACCCAGTACTTC
CASSHGREGRETQYF